This T cell receptor (beta chain) was captured by sequencing in a study of identical twins. Overall study findings and caveats: In cord blood, abundant beta clonotypes had fewer insertions; memory showed no trend.

CDR1 SNHLY and CDR2 FYNNEI come from the germline V gene. CDR3 size: 16 residues. Trimming cost V 8 bases and J 0 bases, with 17 bases left between them. This clonotype was counted a few times. Its antigen is as yet unknown. TCRdb passed the 5' RACE reads through MiXCR, listing each CDR3 protein once. Among 1,800,000 or so distinct CDR3 sequences, about 31% were seen once, and the ten largest hold around 0.25%. The V gene is TRBV2, the J gene TRBJ2-1, with D possibly matching TRBD2 (6 bases). Sequences were obtained from cord blood. The source of this sequence is a newborn girl in good health. CDR3 residues: CASRFEEGSSYNEQFF. The CDR3, as DNA: TGTGCCAGCCGTTTTGAGGAGGGAAGCTCCTACAATGAGCAGTTCTTC.